The rows below give T cell receptor beta chains drawn from one sample of a study of shared clonotypes between healthy human individuals. Measured with immunoSEQ multiplex PCR; TCRdb has only the in-frame clones, and not every one. This sample has about 590,000 clones, with around 95% found just once. Input material: naive CD8+ T cells sorted from blood. The receptors derive from a woman aged 25-40 years in good health. CDR3s include the opening cysteine and the closing phenylalanine or tryptophan. Fields, in order: D gene, clone size, CDR3 length, J gene, V gene, CDR3 DNA, CDR3 protein. D genes are given only for firm matches. Only part of the rows carry a size: once, few, many, or a class if the clone is expanded.

.,.,13,TRBJ2-7,TRBV29-1,TGCAGCGTTGAAGTCTACAGCTCCTACGAGCAGTACTTC,CSVEVYSSYEQYF
.,.,16,TRBJ2-1,TRBV6-5,TGTGCCAGCAGTTACTCTTGGGCAGGGATATTTGATGAGCAGTTCTTC,CASSYSWAGIFDEQFF
.,once,14,TRBJ1-5,TRBV7-9,TGTGCCAGCAGCATGACAGATAGCAATCAGCCCCAGCATTTT,CASSMTDSNQPQHF
TRBD1,.,16,TRBJ2-7,TRBV28,TGTGCCAGCAGTCCCTTGGGACAGGGGGTGGCCTACGAGCAGTACTTC,CASSPLGQGVAYEQYF
TRBD2,.,14,TRBJ2-7,TRBV28,TGTGCCAGCAGTTTGGGACTAGCGGGCTACGAGCAGTACTTC,CASSLGLAGYEQYF
.,.,14,TRBJ2-3,TRBV5-4,TGTGCCAGCAGCTGGGGGGGCGTAACAGATACGCAGTATTTT,CASSWGGVTDTQYF
.,.,12,TRBJ1-1,TRBV9,TGTGCCAGCAGCCCAGGCATCACTGAAGCTTTCTTT,CASSPGITEAFF
TRBD1,.,15,TRBJ2-5,TRBV4-1,TGCGCCAGCAGCCACCCGACAGGGGGCGAGGAGACCCAGTACTTC,CASSHPTGGEETQYF
.,.,15,TRBJ2-7,TRBV19,TGTGCCGTCCTCGTGTATACTGGCAGCTCCTACGAGCAGTACTTC,CAVLVYTGSSYEQYF
.,once,15,TRBJ1-1,TRBV19,TGTGCCAGTAGTATAAGGGGAGAGTTCTTCACTGAAGCTTTCTTT,CASSIRGEFFTEAFF
TRBD2,once,14,TRBJ2-7,TRBV28,TGTGCCAGCAGTTTAGCGGGAGGGTCCTACGAGCAGTACTTC,CASSLAGGSYEQYF
.,.,14,TRBJ1-5,TRBV27,TGTGCCAGCAGTTTATTAGGGGAGGGCCAGCCCCAGCATTTT,CASSLLGEGQPQHF
.,.,14,TRBJ1-5,TRBV27,TGTGCCAGCAGTTTACGGGGGGCGGTTCAGCCCCAGCATTTT,CASSLRGAVQPQHF
.,.,15,TRBJ1-5,TRBV18,TGTGCCAGCTCAGAAGCCGTTGTTTGGCATCAGCCCCAGCATTTT,CASSEAVVWHQPQHF
.,.,14,TRBJ1-6,TRBV14,TGTGCCAGCAGCCAGAGACGGAATAATTCACCCCTCCACTTT,CASSQRRNNSPLHF
TRBD2,.,16,TRBJ2-7,TRBV27,TGTGCCAGCAGTTTTTCTAGCGGGGAGGGGGACTACGAGCAGTACTTC,CASSFSSGEGDYEQYF
.,.,13,TRBJ2-7,TRBV2,TGTGCCAGCAGAACCGGACACTTCTACGAGCAGTACTTC,CASRTGHFYEQYF
.,.,13,TRBJ1-2,TRBV28,TGTGCCGTCGACCAGGGGACCCTGTATGGCTACACCTTC,CAVDQGTLYGYTF
.,.,14,TRBJ2-3,TRBV27,TGTGCCAGCAGTCCCACCTCTTCCGGGGATACGCAGTATTTT,CASSPTSSGDTQYF
TRBD1,.,14,TRBJ1-2,TRBV7-9,TGTGCCAGCAGCCCGGGACAGGGGGACTATGGCTACACCTTC,CASSPGQGDYGYTF
TRBD2,.,12,TRBJ2-2,TRBV29-1,TGCAGCGCCGACGGGGGGGCCGGGGAGCTGTTTTTT,CSADGGAGELFF
.,.,12,TRBJ2-5,TRBV10-3,TGTGCCATCAGTGGTCAGGGGGAGACCCAGTACTTC,CAISGQGETQYF
.,.,13,TRBJ2-4,TRBV18,TGTGCCAGCTCACCACCGGACCAAAACATTCAGTACTTC,CASSPPDQNIQYF
TRBD1,.,14,TRBJ2-7,TRBV5-6,TGTGCCAGCAGCTTGGGACAGGGGATGTACGAGCAGTACTTC,CASSLGQGMYEQYF
TRBD1,.,13,TRBJ1-2,TRBV27,TGTGCCAGCAGCAAGACAGGGTACTATGGCTACACCTTC,CASSKTGYYGYTF
.,.,14,TRBJ2-7,TRBV28,TGTGCCAGCAGTTTTCAGGGTAGCTCCTACGAGCAGTACTTC,CASSFQGSSYEQYF
.,.,14,TRBJ1-1,TRBV5-1,TGCGCCAGCAGCTCCCGAGGCCCGTCCACTGAAGCTTTCTTT,CASSSRGPSTEAFF
.,.,13,TRBJ2-7,TRBV5-6,TGTGCCAGCAGCCAGACAGGATCCTACGAGCAGTACTTC,CASSQTGSYEQYF
.,.,15,TRBJ1-4,TRBV10-3,TGTGCCATCAGCCCTTCTGAGGGGCGAGGTGAAAAACTGTTTTTT,CAISPSEGRGEKLFF
.,.,19,TRBJ2-3,TRBV28,TGTGCCAGCAGTTTTCCTCCTCGGGACATTTGGTCCCCCACAGATACGCAGTATTTT,CASSFPPRDIWSPTDTQYF
.,.,14,TRBJ2-3,TRBV30,TGTGCCTGGAGGGGAATAGCAAGCACAGATACGCAGTATTTT,CAWRGIASTDTQYF
.,.,14,TRBJ1-1,TRBV5-1,TGCGCCAGCAGCACAGGACAGCCTAACACTGAAGCTTTCTTT,CASSTGQPNTEAFF
.,.,13,TRBJ2-5,TRBV28,TGTGCCAGCAGCCATACCCCTGGGGGAGCCCAGTACTTC,CASSHTPGGAQYF
TRBD2,once,15,TRBJ2-7,TRBV28,TGTGCCAGCAGTTCCCTAGCGGGAGGCCAATACGAGCAGTACTTC,CASSSLAGGQYEQYF
.,.,16,TRBJ2-1,TRBV13,TGTGCCAGCAGCGCCCCGGGCCAGGGCTCCTACAATGAGCAGTTCTTC,CASSAPGQGSYNEQFF
.,.,11,TRBJ2-3,TRBV9,TGTGCCAGCAGCGCGGCGGGTGCGCAGTATTTT,CASSAAGAQYF
.,.,15,TRBJ2-1,TRBV12-5,TGTGCTAGTGGTTTGGGCCTAGCGCTCTACAATGAGCAGTTCTTC,CASGLGLALYNEQFF